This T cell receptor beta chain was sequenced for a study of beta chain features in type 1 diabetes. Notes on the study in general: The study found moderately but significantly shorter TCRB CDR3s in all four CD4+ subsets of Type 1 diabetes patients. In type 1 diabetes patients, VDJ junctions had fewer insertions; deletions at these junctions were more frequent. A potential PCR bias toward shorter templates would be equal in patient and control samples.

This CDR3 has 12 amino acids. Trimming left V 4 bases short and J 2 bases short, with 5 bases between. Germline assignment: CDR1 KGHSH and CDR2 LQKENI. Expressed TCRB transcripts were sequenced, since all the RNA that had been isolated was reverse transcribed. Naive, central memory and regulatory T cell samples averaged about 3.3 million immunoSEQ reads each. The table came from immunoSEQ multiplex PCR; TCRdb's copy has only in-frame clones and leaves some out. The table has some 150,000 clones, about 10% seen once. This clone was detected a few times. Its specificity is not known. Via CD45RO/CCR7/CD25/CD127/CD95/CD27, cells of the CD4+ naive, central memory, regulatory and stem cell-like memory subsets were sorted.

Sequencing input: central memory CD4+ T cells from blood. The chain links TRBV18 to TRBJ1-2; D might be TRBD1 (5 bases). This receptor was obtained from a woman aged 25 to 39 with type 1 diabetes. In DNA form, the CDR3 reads TGTGCCAGCTCACGACAGAACTATGGCTACACCTTC. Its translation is CASSRQNYGYTF.